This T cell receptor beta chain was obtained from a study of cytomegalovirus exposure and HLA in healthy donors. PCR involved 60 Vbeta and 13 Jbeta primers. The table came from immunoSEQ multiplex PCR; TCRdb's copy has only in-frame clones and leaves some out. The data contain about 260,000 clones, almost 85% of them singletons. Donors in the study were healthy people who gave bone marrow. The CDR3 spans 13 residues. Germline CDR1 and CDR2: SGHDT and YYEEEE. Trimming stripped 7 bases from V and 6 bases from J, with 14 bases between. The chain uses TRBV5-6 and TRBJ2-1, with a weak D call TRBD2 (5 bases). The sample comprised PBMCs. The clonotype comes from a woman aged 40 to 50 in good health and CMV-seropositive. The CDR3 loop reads CASCYGITNEQFF. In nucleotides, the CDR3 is TGTGCCAGCTGCTACGGGATCACCAATGAGCAGTTCTTC.